These T cell receptor beta chains were read from a single sample in a study of OX40 agonist ivuxolimab in advanced cancers. Here immunoSEQ multiplex PCR was the method, and the copy in TCRdb shows in-frame clones only, minus some. The sample includes approximately 15,000 clones, 70% to 90% seen only once; the top ten take about 72%. The material sequenced was CD4+ or CD8+ T cells sorted from blood, taken in a trial of the OX40 agonist ivuxolimab. The receptors were gathered from an adult with an advanced solid tumor such as melanoma, head and neck, liver or kidney cancer. Each CDR3 is given with its conserved first and last residue. The order of the fields is J gene, V gene, D gene, clone size, CDR3 DNA, CDR3 protein. D genes are given only for firm matches. Expanded clones get a size class; other rows say once, few or many, or leave the size out.

TRBJ2-7,TRBV28,.,.,TGTGCCAGCAGCTTACGGGGGGCCAGGGCCTACGAGCAGTACTTC,CASSLRGARAYEQYF
TRBJ2-3,TRBV4-1,.,.,TGCGCCAGCAGCCAGCGGGGGCCCTCAGATACGCAGTATTTT,CASSQRGPSDTQYF
TRBJ2-4,TRBV15,TRBD2,.,TGTGCCACCAGCAGAGGTCCGGGAGGACAAAGCGTCATTCAGTACTTC,CATSRGPGGQSVIQYF
TRBJ1-1,TRBV7-9,.,few,TGTGCCAGCCGCACGGACAGTCCCACTGGAGCTTTCTTT,CASRTDSPTGAFF
TRBJ1-4,TRBV7-9,TRBD1,.,TGTGCCAGCAGCCGGACAGGGAGGCGTGAAAAACTGTTTTTT,CASSRTGRREKLFF
TRBJ2-1,TRBV19,.,.,TGTGCCAGTAGTATAGGTGGGAGTGCCTACAATGAGCAGTTCTTC,CASSIGGSAYNEQFF
TRBJ1-2,TRBV7-2,.,.,TGTGCCAGCAGCCTCTCGCAGGGTGGCTACACCTTC,CASSLSQGGYTF
TRBJ1-2,TRBV15,.,once,TGTGCCACCAGCCGCCCACAGGGCTCGGGGGCCTATGGCTACACCTTC,CATSRPQGSGAYGYTF
TRBJ1-6,TRBV4-3,TRBD1,once,TGCGCCAGCAGCCAAGATAAGGAGACAGGGGGTTTCCGGGCACCCCTCCACTTT,CASSQDKETGGFRAPLHF
TRBJ2-5,TRBV6-4,TRBD1,.,TGTGCCAGCAGTCCCGGGACAGGGTTGACCAACCAAGAGACCCAGTACTTC,CASSPGTGLTNQETQYF
TRBJ2-7,TRBV6-4,TRBD1,.,TGTGCCAGCAGCCCGGACAGGGGGCTTGACGAGCAGTACTTC,CASSPDRGLDEQYF
TRBJ2-7,TRBV15,.,.,TGTGCCACCAGCAGAGACCAGGGTCAAAACTACGAGCAGTACTTC,CATSRDQGQNYEQYF
TRBJ2-1,TRBV6-1,TRBD2,.,TGTGCCAGCAGTGACGGACTAGCCGTTAGCTCCTACAATGAGCAGTTCTTC,CASSDGLAVSSYNEQFF
TRBJ2-7,TRBV27,TRBD2,.,TGTGCCAGCAGTTCCCTAGCGGGAGGGACCTACGAGCAGTACTTC,CASSSLAGGTYEQYF
TRBJ1-4,TRBV5-1,.,once,TGCGCCAGCAGCTTGGATCCAGGCAGTAATGAAAAACTGTTTTTT,CASSLDPGSNEKLFF
TRBJ2-7,TRBV30,.,.,TGTGCCTGGAGCTGGACGGGGTTCTCCTACGAGCAGTACTTC,CAWSWTGFSYEQYF
TRBJ2-2,TRBV5-6,.,.,TGTGCCAGCAGCTTTTATCCGGAAGTCGGCGGGGAGCTGTTTTTT,CASSFYPEVGGELFF
TRBJ2-7,TRBV11-2,.,.,TGTGCCAGCAGCTCCTACGGCGGTGACTCCTACGAGCAGTACTTC,CASSSYGGDSYEQYF
TRBJ2-7,TRBV7-9,.,.,TGTGCCAGCAGCTTACGGCTGGACGAGCAGTACTTC,CASSLRLDEQYF
TRBJ1-4,TRBV29-1,TRBD1,.,TGCAGCGTCCCCGGACAGGGGGCTAATGAAAAACTGTTTTTT,CSVPGQGANEKLFF
TRBJ1-2,TRBV7-9,.,.,TGTGCCAGCAGCCCAGGGATCGCCTACACCTTC,CASSPGIAYTF
TRBJ2-7,TRBV27,TRBD1,.,TGTGCCAGCAGTCTGACAGGGATCACCTACGAGCAGTACTTC,CASSLTGITYEQYF
TRBJ2-5,TRBV6-5,.,.,TGTGCCAGCAGTTACTCGGTCGGGGGCGGGGAGACCCAGTACTTC,CASSYSVGGGETQYF
TRBJ2-7,TRBV4-3,TRBD2,few,TGCGCCAGCAGCCAGGATAGCGGGTGGTACGAGCAGTACTTC,CASSQDSGWYEQYF
TRBJ1-2,TRBV9,TRBD1,.,TGTGCCAGCAGCGTAGAGGACAGGGGAATTTATGGCTACACCTTC,CASSVEDRGIYGYTF
TRBJ2-5,TRBV5-4,.,.,TGTGCCAGCAGCTTCATCGGCCGAAGCCAAGAGACCCAGTACTTC,CASSFIGRSQETQYF
TRBJ1-1,TRBV6-6,TRBD1,few,TGTGCCAGCGACGTTACCCCACAGGGGGTGAACACTGAAGCTTTCTTT,CASDVTPQGVNTEAFF
TRBJ2-3,TRBV6-1,.,.,TGTGCCAGCAGTGGACCCCGGGGTTCCACAGATACGCAGTATTTT,CASSGPRGSTDTQYF
TRBJ2-1,TRBV27,.,.,TGTGCCAGCAGTTTGGCTCTCGCAGATGAGCAGTTCTTC,CASSLALADEQFF
TRBJ2-7,TRBV4-2,.,.,TGTGCCAGCAGCCAAGATGAGGGAGGGGGCGGATACGAGCAGTACTTC,CASSQDEGGGGYEQYF
TRBJ1-1,TRBV25-1,.,.,TGTGCCAGCATGTGGAACACTGAAGCTTTCTTT,CASMWNTEAFF
TRBJ2-7,TRBV4-2,.,.,TGTGCCAGCAGCCAAGAGGGACTGGGTTCCTACGAGCAGTACTTC,CASSQEGLGSYEQYF
TRBJ2-7,TRBV6-5,TRBD2,.,TGTGCCAGCAGTTACTCAATACTAGCGGAGTCCTACGAGCAGTACTTC,CASSYSILAESYEQYF
TRBJ2-7,TRBV14,TRBD1,once,TGTGCCAGCAGCCAAGGACAGGGGGCTTACGAGCAGTACTTC,CASSQGQGAYEQYF
TRBJ2-2,TRBV18,.,.,TGTGCCAGCTCACCCTGGGGTTCCAACACCGGGGAGCTGTTTTTT,CASSPWGSNTGELFF
TRBJ2-1,TRBV27,TRBD1,.,TGTGCCAGCAGTTTATCCCCAGGGGGAAAGTATGAGCAGTTCTTC,CASSLSPGGKYEQFF
TRBJ2-6,TRBV7-3,.,.,TGTGCCAGCAGCTTTTTCGGGGCCAACGTCCTGACTTTC,CASSFFGANVLTF
TRBJ2-7,TRBV6-5,.,once,TGTGCCAGCAGTCCTCCGGGACGGACCTACGAGCAGTACTTC,CASSPPGRTYEQYF
TRBJ2-7,TRBV7-9,.,.,TGTGCCAGCAGCTCCCTAAGTGACGAGCAGTACTTC,CASSSLSDEQYF
TRBJ2-5,TRBV29-1,.,.,TGCAGCGCCCTCGGGGCAGGGCAAGAGACCCAGTACTTC,CSALGAGQETQYF
TRBJ1-2,TRBV6-5,.,.,TGTGCCAGCCACGACGGGGGGTTGGTCTATGGCTACACCTTC,CASHDGGLVYGYTF
TRBJ2-5,TRBV4-3,TRBD2,.,TGCGCCAGCAGCCAAGCTTGGGGGGGGGAAGAGACCCAGTACTTC,CASSQAWGGEETQYF